These 26 T cell receptor beta chains were sequenced from one sample in a study of T cell responses to AZD1222 COVID-19 vaccine. Here immunoSEQ multiplex PCR was the method, and the copy in TCRdb shows in-frame clones only, minus some. The sample has approximately 70,000 clones; 86% are singletons. Sequences were derived from peripheral blood, sampled on day 0 of AZD1222 vaccination. These receptors were obtained from an adult in good health.

The sample holds one count of this clone. The chain joins TRBV28 to TRBJ1-1; TRBD1 is a possible D gene (5 bases). CDR3 length equals 13 residues. Germline CDR1 is MDHEN and CDR2 is SYDVKM. Trimming removed 3 bases from V and 5 bases from J, with 10 bases in between. The DNA for the CDR3 is TGTGCCAGCAGTTTGGCAGGGAGGACTGAAGCTTTCTTT. Its translation: CASSLAGRTEAFF.

The J gene is TRBJ2-7, the V gene TRBV28, with D hard to call. The CDR3 extends over 11 amino acids. CDR1 is MDHEN, CDR2 SYDVKM, per germline. V was cut by 4 bases and J by 7 bases, with 8 bases left in between. As DNA, the CDR3 is TGTGCCAGCAGTTGGCAAGGAGAGCAGTACTTC. It codes for CASSWQGEQYF.

The chain uses TRBV5-1 and TRBJ1-3; no clear D. CDR3 length: 16 residues. Looked up from germline, CDR1 is SGHRS and CDR2 is YFSETQ. With 3 bases removed from V and 0 bases from J, the gap between germline ends came to 13 bases. CDR3 residues: CASSSSGGSSGNTIYF. CDR3 nucleotides: TGCGCCAGCAGCTCCTCGGGCGGATCCTCTGGAAACACCATATATTTT.

The V call is TRBV12-5, the J call TRBJ2-2; 11 nucleotides line up with TRBD1. CDR3 size: 16 residues. Germline loops: CDR1 LGHNT, CDR2 FRNRAP. With V trimmed by 4 bases and J by 3 bases, 4 bases remained unmatched. The CDR3 DNA follows: TGTGCTAGTGGTTCGAGGACAGGGGGCTACACCGGGGAGCTGTTTTTT. Translating gives CASGSRTGGYTGELFF.

This sequence joins TRBV3-1 (or the pseudogene TRBV3-2) and TRBJ2-2; TRBD1 might be the D (6 bases). Germline V gives CDR1 LGHDT, CDR2 YNNKEL (reference sequence). The CDR3 sequence is 15 residues long. The ends were cut back, 3 bases at V and 3 bases at J, with 11 bases in the middle. CDR3: CASSQGSGDTGELFF. In nucleotides, the CDR3 is TGTGCCAGCAGCCAGGGGTCAGGGGACACCGGGGAGCTGTTTTTT.

V and J are TRBV7-2 and TRBJ1-6; D call uncertain. CDR1 and CDR2 (germline): SGHTA, FQGNSA. Trimming shortened V by 0 bases and J by 0 bases, and 3 bases separated the two germline ends. The CDR3 runs 15 residues. In DNA, the CDR3 is TGTGCCAGCAGCTTAGCGGCCTCCTATAATTCACCCCTCCACTTT. Translation: CASSLAASYNSPLHF.

This clone was recorded only once. The chain is built from TRBV5-1 and TRBJ1-4, with D perhaps matching TRBD1 (5 bases). This CDR3 region has 15 residues. Germline CDR1 reads SGHRS; CDR2 reads YFSETQ. Trimming cost V 0 bases and J 5 bases, with 11 bases left between them. CDR3 DNA sequence: TGCGCCAGCAGCTTGGCCGGCAGGGTGAATGAAAAACTGTTTTTT. Protein sequence: CASSLAGRVNEKLFF.

V is TRBV24-1 and J is TRBJ2-1; TRBD2 matches 12 bases. CDR1 is KGHDR, CDR2 SFDVKD, per germline. V lost 4 bases, J lost 7 bases, and 7 bases stayed unmatched. CDR3 length: 16 residues. CDR3 coding DNA: TGTGCCACCAGTGACTCTAGCGGGGGGGCGGAGAATGAGCAGTTCTTC. Translation: CATSDSSGGAENEQFF.

The V call is TRBV6-2 or TRBV6-3, the J call TRBJ2-6; 10 bases match TRBD1. Trimming took 5 bases from V and 0 from J; bases not matched to a gene: 4. The CDR3 is 17 amino acids. Per the germline V gene, CDR1 is MNHEY and CDR2 is SVGEGT. CDR3 in amino acids: CASSRDRGSSGANVLTF. CDR3 bases: TGTGCCAGCAGTCGGGACAGGGGAAGCTCTGGGGCCAACGTCCTGACTTTC.

The chain employs TRBV11-2 and TRBJ1-1; 7 positions agree with TRBD1. CDR3 length: 13 amino acids. The junction had 12 bases not matched to a gene; V was cut back by 6 bases and J by 11 bases. Germline CDR1 is SGHAT and CDR2 is FQNNGV. The CDR3 sequence is CASRSTGEVWAFF. In DNA form, the CDR3 reads TGTGCCAGCAGAAGTACAGGGGAGGTTTGGGCTTTCTTT.

The J gene is TRBJ2-1, the V gene TRBV5-4; D is possibly TRBD1 or TRBD2 (6 bases each). Germline loops: CDR1 SGHNT, CDR2 YYREEE (reference sequence). Between the trimmed V and J ends, which lost 4 bases and 4 bases, there was a span of 15 bases. The CDR3 loop spans 15 amino acids. CDR3 DNA sequence: TGTGCCAGCAGCGGAGGGAACAGGGAGTACAATGAGCAGTTCTTC. Translating gives CASSGGNREYNEQFF.

The chain recombines TRBV6-5 with TRBJ2-7, with a tentative D call TRBD1 (6 bases). Germline V gene sequence: CDR1 MNHEY, CDR2 SVGAGI. This CDR3 spans 14 amino acids. V was pared by 7 bases and J by 1 base, with 14 bases between. The CDR3 DNA reads as TGTGCCAGCACAGGACAGTTTCTTTCCTACGAGCAGTACTTC. The encoded protein is CASTGQFLSYEQYF.

The chain uses TRBV30 and TRBJ2-7; D is perhaps TRBD2 (6 bases). The CDR3 has 15 amino acids. Trimming took off 0 bases at V and 0 bases at J, with 12 bases between the two ends. The germline CDR1 and CDR2 sequences are GTSNPN and SVGIG (reference sequence). The DNA of the CDR3 is TGTGCCTGGAGTGTAGGGAGGACACTCTCCTACGAGCAGTACTTC. This codes for CAWSVGRTLSYEQYF.

The rearrangement uses TRBV2 and TRBJ1-1; TRBD1 might be the D (6 bases). CDR3 size: 14 residues. Germline V gives CDR1 SNHLY, CDR2 FYNNEI. The V end was cut by 5 bases, the J end by 3 bases, with 13 bases between. CDR3 nucleotides: TGTGCCAGCAGTCTACAGGGTTGGGACACTGAAGCTTTCTTT. Its translation is CASSLQGWDTEAFF.

The V gene is TRBV6-6, the J gene TRBJ2-1, with 11 bases fitting TRBD1. The CDR3 has 15 residues. V gave up 4 bases and J gave up 6 bases; unmatched junction bases: 5. Germline CDR1 is MNHNY and CDR2 is SVGAGI (reference sequence). The CDR3 protein is CASSFGTGGRNEQFF. CDR3 coding DNA: TGTGCCAGCAGTTTCGGGACAGGGGGACGCAATGAGCAGTTCTTC.

This clone appeared once. The chain combines TRBV2 with TRBJ2-7; 7 bases match TRBD2. After removal of 6 bases from V and 0 bases from J, the junction contained 5 bases not matched to a gene. The CDR3 loop spans 14 amino acids. Germline V gives CDR1 SNHLY, CDR2 FYNNEI. For the CDR3, the DNA is TGTGCCAGCAGGCAGGGACTACTCTCCTACGAGCAGTACTTC. It is translated as CASRQGLLSYEQYF. The full variable domain, completed using reference TRBV2 and TRBJ2-7, is EPEVTQTPSHQVTQMGQEVILRCVPISNHLYFYWYRQILGQKVEFLVSFYNNEISEKSEIFDDQFSVERPDGSNFTLKIRSTKLEDSAMYFCASRQGLLSYEQYFGPGTRLTVT.

The chain is built from TRBV5-1 and TRBJ1-4; TRBD1 agrees at 9 bases. The CDR3 extends over 17 amino acids. CDR1 SGHRS and CDR2 YFSETQ come from the germline V gene. The V gene end was trimmed by 0 bases and the J gene end by 8 bases; junction bases not matched to a gene: 11. CDR3 protein: CASSLAPGQGSNEKLFF. CDR3 bases: TGCGCCAGCAGCTTGGCCCCAGGACAGGGGAGCAACGAAAAACTGTTTTTT.

The V call is TRBV12-3 or TRBV12-4, the J call TRBJ1-2; D remains ambiguous. This CDR3 has 13 residues. Trimming took off 5 bases at V and 4 bases at J, with 11 bases between the two ends. CDR3: CASSPGFVYGYTF. In DNA, the CDR3 is TGTGCCAGCAGTCCCGGATTTGTCTATGGCTACACCTTC.

The chain carries TRBV27 and TRBJ2-2, with D possibly being TRBD1 or TRBD2 (5 bases each). V lost 5 bases, J lost 8 bases, and 12 bases lay in between. CDR1 and CDR2 from the germline V gene are MNHEY and SMNVEV (reference sequence). This CDR3 region has 13 residues. CDR3 sequence (DNA): TGTGCCAGCAGTCTCACTTGGGGGGGGGAGCTGTTTTTT. It codes for CASSLTWGGELFF.

This sequence joins TRBV6-6 and TRBJ2-7, with 10 nucleotides matching TRBD1. Losses at the gene ends were 6 bases for V and 7 bases for J; bases not matched to a gene: 6. The CDR3 loop spans 13 amino acids. Germline values: CDR1 MNHNY, CDR2 SVGAGI (reference sequence). The CDR3 loop is CASRDRGLKEQYF. The CDR3 coding sequence is TGTGCCAGCAGAGACAGGGGGCTAAAGGAGCAGTACTTC.

This chain links TRBV27 with TRBJ2-7, with TRBD1 as a possible D gene (5 bases). CDR3 size: 14 residues. CDR1 is MNHEY, CDR2 SMNVEV, per germline (reference sequence). V lost 3 bases, J lost 2 bases, and 11 bases lay in between. Here the CDR3 reads CASSLTVHPYEQYF. The DNA of the CDR3 is TGTGCCAGCAGTTTGACAGTTCATCCCTACGAGCAGTACTTC.

The V and J genes are TRBV6-5 and TRBJ2-3, with D perhaps TRBD2 (5 bases). This CDR3 contains 13 residues. Trimming removed 4 bases at V and 6 bases at J, with 11 bases between. CDR1 MNHEY and CDR2 SVGAGI come from the germline V gene. CDR3 DNA: TGTGCCAGCAGTTCCGCTACGGGGGATACGCAGTATTTT. This encodes CASSSATGDTQYF.

The V and J genes are TRBV2 and TRBJ2-3; 13 bases line up with TRBD2. V lost 2 bases, J lost 4 bases, and 6 bases stayed unmatched. Germline V CDR1 and CDR2: SNHLY, FYNNEI. The CDR3 sequence is 17 residues long. The CDR3 region has the DNA TGTGCCAGCAGTGAATTGGGTGGACTAGCGGGGGCAGATACGCAGTATTTT. Its translation: CASSELGGLAGADTQYF.

The chain carries TRBV5-1 and TRBJ1-4, with TRBD1 as a possible D gene (5 bases). Between the trimmed V and J ends, which lost 1 base and 2 bases, there was a span of 15 bases. Germline V gene data show CDR1 as SGHRS and CDR2 as YFSETQ. This CDR3 region has 17 residues. CDR3 nucleotides: TGCGCCAGCAGCTTGTTGCCGGGACCCGGGACTAATGAAAAACTGTTTTTT. The encoded protein is CASSLLPGPGTNEKLFF.

Here the CDR3 reads CASSLWDRDEKLFF. CDR3 coding DNA: TGTGCCAGCAGCCTTTGGGACAGGGACGAAAAACTGTTTTTT. J is TRBJ1-4 and V is TRBV3-1 (or the pseudogene TRBV3-2); 9 bases match TRBD1. The CDR3 spans 14 residues. CDR1 LGHDT and CDR2 YNNKEL come from the germline V gene (reference sequence). The V and J ends lost 4 bases and 8 bases, in that order; junction bases with no gene match: 5.

V gene TRBV6-6 combines with J gene TRBJ1-4; D is undetermined. V gave up 2 bases and J gave up 8 bases, with 15 bases separating them. This CDR3 comprises 15 residues. Germline V gives CDR1 MNHNY, CDR2 SVGAGI (reference sequence). CDR3 DNA sequence: TGTGCCAGCAGTTACAACCTCGGTTTTGGAGAAAAACTGTTTTTT. Translating it yields CASSYNLGFGEKLFF.